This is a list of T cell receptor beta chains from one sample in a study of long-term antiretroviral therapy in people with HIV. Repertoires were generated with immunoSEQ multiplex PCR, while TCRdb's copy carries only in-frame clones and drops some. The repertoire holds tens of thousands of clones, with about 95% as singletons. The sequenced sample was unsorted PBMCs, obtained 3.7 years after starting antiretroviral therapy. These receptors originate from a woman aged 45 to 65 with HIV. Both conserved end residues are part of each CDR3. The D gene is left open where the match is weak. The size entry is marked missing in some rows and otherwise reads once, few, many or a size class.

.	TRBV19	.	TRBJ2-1	TGTGCCAGTAGTATTGGCCAAAGCTCCTACAATGAGCAGTTCTTC	CASSIGQSSYNEQFF
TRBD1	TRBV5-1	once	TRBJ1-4	TGCGCCAGCAGCTTGGGGACAGGGGGGGAAAAACTGTTTTTT	CASSLGTGGEKLFF
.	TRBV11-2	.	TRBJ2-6	TGTGCCAGCAGCACGACAGGTACTGGGGCCAACGTCCTGACTTTC	CASSTTGTGANVLTF
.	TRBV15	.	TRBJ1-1	TGTGCCACCAGCAGAGGCCAAATTTCCTTGAACACTGAAGCTTTCTTT	CATSRGQISLNTEAFF
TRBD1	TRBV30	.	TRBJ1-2	TGTGCCTGGAGTATGGACAGGGCACGGGGCTACACCTTC	CAWSMDRARGYTF
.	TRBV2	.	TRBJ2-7	TGTGCCAGCAGACAGACGACTACCTACGAGCAGTACTTC	CASRQTTTYEQYF
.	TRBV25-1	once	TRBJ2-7	TGTGCCAGCAGTCAAACAGACTCCTACGAGCAGTACTTC	CASSQTDSYEQYF
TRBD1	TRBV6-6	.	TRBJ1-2	TGTGCCAGCAGCCGGGACAGGGAGGGTGCCTATGGCTACACCTTC	CASSRDREGAYGYTF
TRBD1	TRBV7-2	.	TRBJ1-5	TGTGCCAGCAGCCGTGGACAGGTCAATCAGCCCCAGCATTTT	CASSRGQVNQPQHF
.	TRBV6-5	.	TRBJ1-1	TGTGCCAGCAGTTACTCGTTGACAGAGAACACTGAAGCTTTCTTT	CASSYSLTENTEAFF
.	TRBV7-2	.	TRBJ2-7	TGTGCCAGCAGCGCTGCCCCGAGCTCCTACGAGCAGTACTTC	CASSAAPSSYEQYF
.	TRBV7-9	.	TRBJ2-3	TGTGCCAGCAGGCCTAAGGGGGGAAGGACCACAGATACGCAGTATTTT	CASRPKGGRTTDTQYF
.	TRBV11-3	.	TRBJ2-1	TGTGCCAGCAGCTTAGATGGGGGCCCGAACAGTGAGCAGTTCTTC	CASSLDGGPNSEQFF
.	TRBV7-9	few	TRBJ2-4	TGTGCCAGCAGCTTAGCGGGACTTGGGAAGGACAAAAACATTCAGTACTTC	CASSLAGLGKDKNIQYF
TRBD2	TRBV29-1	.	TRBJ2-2	TGCAGCGTTGACGTGGGCAGCGGGGGTTCCGGGGAGCTGTTTTTT	CSVDVGSGGSGELFF
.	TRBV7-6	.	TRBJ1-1	TGTGCCAGCAGCCCGGCGGGGGCGAACACTGAAGCTTTCTTT	CASSPAGANTEAFF
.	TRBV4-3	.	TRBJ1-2	TGCGCCAGCAGCCAAGCTCAGTTCCAGACCAACTATGGCTACACCTTC	CASSQAQFQTNYGYTF
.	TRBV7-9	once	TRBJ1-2	TGTGCCAGCAGTCTCCCGGGACAAAGGGACTACTTCTTC	CASSLPGQRDYFF
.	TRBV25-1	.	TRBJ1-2	TGTGCCAGCAGCAGGGGAGGGGTCTATGGCTACACCTTC	CASSRGGVYGYTF
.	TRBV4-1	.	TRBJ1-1	TGCGCCAGCAGCCAACAGACTGGGGGTGTATGGGAAGCTTTCTTT	CASSQQTGGVWEAFF
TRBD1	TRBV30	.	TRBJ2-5	TGTGCCTGGAGAGACAGGGTTTTCCACCAAGAGACCCAGTACTTC	CAWRDRVFHQETQYF
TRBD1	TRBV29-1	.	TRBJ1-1	TGCAGCGTGACCGGGACAGCGAACACTGAAGCTTTCTTT	CSVTGTANTEAFF
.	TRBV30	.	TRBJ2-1	TGTGCCTGGAGTAGGCGCCCTGGGAATGAGCAGTTCTTC	CAWSRRPGNEQFF
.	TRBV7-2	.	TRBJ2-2	TGTGCCAGCAGCGTAGACCGCGGGGAGCTGTTTTTT	CASSVDRGELFF
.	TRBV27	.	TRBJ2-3	TGTGCCAGCAGGGGATTTGGCACAGATACGCAGTATTTT	CASRGFGTDTQYF
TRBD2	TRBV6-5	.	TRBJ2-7	TGTGCCAGCAGTTACAGGGAGGGTTACGAGCAGTACTTC	CASSYREGYEQYF
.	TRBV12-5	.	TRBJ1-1	TGTGCTAGTGGTTTCGACAGAGGCACTGAAGCTTTCTTT	CASGFDRGTEAFF
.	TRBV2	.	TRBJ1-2	TGTGCCAGCAGTGAGGGACCCGGCTACACCTTC	CASSEGPGYTF
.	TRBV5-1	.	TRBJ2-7	TGCGCCAGCAGCCCCGGGTACGAGCAGTACTTC	CASSPGYEQYF